Below, 21 T cell receptor beta chains from the same sample are listed, as sequenced in a study of tumour-infiltrating T cells in Burkitt lymphoma. Generated by immunoSEQ multiplex PCR, the TCRdb table keeps only in-frame clones and is missing some. The sample records around 17,000 clones, 70% to 80% being singletons. Sequenced: tumor tissue. These receptors came from a human donor with diffuse large B-cell lymphoma.

The J gene is TRBJ2-7, the V gene TRBV2; perhaps TRBD2 as D (6 bases). The CDR3 is made up of 14 amino acids. V gave up 5 bases and J gave up 5 bases, with 16 bases separating them. The germline V gene has CDR1 SNHLY and CDR2 FYNNEI. The CDR3: CASSSAGLEDEQYF. CDR3 bases: TGTGCCAGCAGTTCAGCGGGCCTAGAGGACGAGCAGTACTTC.

The chain recombines TRBV7-2 with TRBJ2-3; D ambiguous. The length of the CDR3 is 13 residues. V was clipped by 0 bases and J by 7 bases, with 8 bases between them. Germline V gene lookup returns CDR1 SGHTA and CDR2 FQGNSA. The CDR3 DNA is TGTGCCAGCAGCTTAGCGTTCAGGAATACGCAGTATTTT. Amino acids: CASSLAFRNTQYF.

The rearrangement links TRBV6-6 to TRBJ1-1; TRBD1 might be the D (6 bases). With 6 bases removed from V and 0 bases from J, the gap between germline ends came to 14 bases. The CDR3 loop spans 15 amino acids. CDR1 MNHNY and CDR2 SVGAGI come from the germline V gene (reference sequence). The CDR3 DNA sequence: TGTGCCAGCAGCCGAGGGGGATCCATGAACACTGAAGCTTTCTTT. It codes for CASSRGGSMNTEAFF.

The chain joins TRBV6-6 to TRBJ2-3; D perhaps matches TRBD2 (6 bases). The CDR3 covers 15 residues. V lost 0 bases to trimming and J lost 5 bases, with 12 bases between them. The germline gives CDR1 MNHNY, CDR2 SVGAGI (reference sequence). CDR3 DNA sequence: TGTGCCAGCAGTTACTCGGGCGGGGAAAGAGATACGCAGTATTTT. Its translation is CASSYSGGERDTQYF.

This chain joins TRBV2 and TRBJ1-5; 7 nucleotides line up with TRBD1. The ends lost 6 bases at V and 1 base at J; junction bases unmatched: 6. Germline V gene data show CDR1 as SNHLY and CDR2 as FYNNEI. This CDR3 region has 15 residues. The chain's CDR3 is CASRPQGGSNQPQHF. The CDR3 DNA follows: TGTGCCAGCAGACCTCAGGGGGGGAGCAATCAGCCCCAGCATTTT.

The V gene is TRBV5-6, the J gene TRBJ2-7; D is perhaps TRBD1 or TRBD2 (6 bases each). Germline CDR1 reads SGHDT; CDR2 reads YYEEEE. The CDR3 runs 15 residues. Trimming took off 0 bases at V and 2 bases at J, with 12 bases between the two ends. CDR3 region: CASSLVEGEAYEQYF. DNA of the CDR3: TGTGCCAGCAGCTTGGTAGAGGGGGAGGCCTACGAGCAGTACTTC.

The chain couples TRBV6-5 to TRBJ1-2, with D perhaps TRBD1 (5 bases). This CDR3 has 14 amino acids. The germline V and J ends were trimmed by 4 bases and 3 bases, with 12 bases remaining between them. CDR1 and CDR2 from the germline V gene are MNHEY and SVGAGI. CDR3 residues: CASSSAREDYGYTF. CDR3 bases: TGTGCCAGCAGTTCCGCCAGGGAGGACTATGGCTACACCTTC.

The chain is built from TRBV11-2 and TRBJ2-3, with 9 positions matching TRBD2. The J segment lost 3 bases and the V segment lost 5 bases, leaving 6 bases of the junction unmatched. CDR3 length equals 15 residues. Germline CDR1 and CDR2: SGHAT and FQNNGV. The CDR3 bases are TGTGCCAGCAGCCCTAGCGGGATTGGAACAGATACGCAGTATTTT. Amino acids: CASSPSGIGTDTQYF.

The rearrangement links TRBV6-1 to TRBJ2-7, with TRBD1 matching 7 bases. Germline V lookup: CDR1 MNHNS, CDR2 SASEGT. The length of the CDR3 is 12 residues. The V segment lost 8 bases and the J segment 3 bases; nucleotides outside the gene matches: 4. This CDR3 is CASWTGIYEQYF. CDR3 nucleotide sequence: TGTGCCAGCTGGACAGGAATCTACGAGCAGTACTTC.

The V gene is TRBV9, the J gene TRBJ2-5; D unclear. The CDR3 is 13 amino acids. CDR1 is SGDLS and CDR2 is YYNGEE in the germline V gene. Trimming left V 0 bases short and J 6 bases short, with 9 bases between. The CDR3 DNA is TGTGCCAGCAGCGTAGTGGGGTCCAAGACCCAGTACTTC. This codes for CASSVVGSKTQYF.

This clone occurred once. This chain uses TRBV7-9 with TRBJ2-1, with D perhaps matching TRBD2 (6 bases). This CDR3 has 15 residues. Trimming pared 5 bases from V and 3 bases from J, leaving 14 bases between. Germline V gene sequence: CDR1 SEHNR, CDR2 FQNEAQ (reference sequence). CDR3 DNA sequence: TGTGCCAGCAGCAAACTAGCTCCGGACTACAATGAGCAGTTCTTC. This translates into CASSKLAPDYNEQFF.

This chain uses TRBV7-2 with TRBJ2-7; the D gene could be TRBD1 or TRBD2 (5 bases each). The germline V gene encodes CDR1 SGHTA and CDR2 FQGNSA. The length of the CDR3 is 16 residues. Trimming cost V 3 bases and J 0 bases, with 15 bases left between them. The CDR3 region is CASSLGDWGSSYEQYF. Here the CDR3 DNA reads TGTGCCAGCAGCTTGGGGGATTGGGGTAGCTCCTACGAGCAGTACTTC. The full variable domain, rest sourced from reference TRBV7-2 and TRBJ2-7, is GAGVSQSPSNKVTEKGKDVELRCDPISGHTALYWYRQSLGQGLEFLIYFQGNSAPDKSGLPSDRFSAERTGGSVSTLTIQRTQQEDSAVYLCASSLGDWGSSYEQYFGPGTRLTVT.

The chain joins TRBV10-3 to TRBJ1-3; 7 bases are shared with TRBD1. Germline assignment: CDR1 ENHRY and CDR2 SYGVKD. The trim removed 9 bases at V and 4 bases at J, leaving 6 bases unmatched. This CDR3 contains 13 residues. The CDR3, as DNA: TGTGCCATACAAGTGGGACAGGGAAACACCATATATTTT. This gives the protein CAIQVGQGNTIYF.

The gene calls are TRBV29-1 and TRBJ2-7; no clear D gene. Trimming took off 7 bases at V and 6 bases at J, with 19 bases between the two ends. Germline V lookup: CDR1 SQVTM, CDR2 ANQGSEA. CDR3 size: 13 residues. The CDR3 DNA follows: TGCAGCGCCACTCTTTTGGGGTCGGGCGAGCAGTACTTC. Its translation: CSATLLGSGEQYF.

In its sample, this clone was seen a few times. The chain uses TRBV19 and TRBJ2-3; 9 nucleotides line up with TRBD2. Germline loops: CDR1 LNHDA, CDR2 SQIVND (reference sequence). The length of the CDR3 is 12 residues. V dropped 3 bases and J dropped 12; count of bases not matched to a gene: 4. This chain's CDR3 is CASSIAGGHQYF. CDR3 sequence (DNA): TGTGCCAGTAGTATTGCGGGGGGGCATCAGTATTTT.

The gene calls are TRBV10-3 and TRBJ2-7, with D maybe TRBD1 (5 bases). Deletions cut 0 bases from V and 9 bases from J, with 9 bases between. The CDR3 covers 12 residues. Germline CDR1 ENHRY, CDR2 SYGVKD. The CDR3 region has the DNA TGTGCCATCAGTGAGTCGGCTCAGGGGCAGTACTTC. Its translation is CAISESAQGQYF.

This chain joins TRBV6-1 and TRBJ1-1, with D hard to call. V was cut by 7 bases and J by 1 base, with 7 bases left in between. CDR3 length equals 12 residues. In germline, CDR1 is MNHNS, CDR2 SASEGT. CDR3 protein: CASTRANTEAFF. CDR3 DNA: TGTGCCAGCACGAGGGCGAACACTGAAGCTTTCTTT.

This clone was seen more than once but under ten times. One end of the junction varies from germline; a read error may be responsible. The rearrangement links TRBV14 to TRBJ1-1; D is uncertain. The CDR3 covers 11 residues. The germline V gene has CDR1 SGHDN and CDR2 FVKESK. The CDR3 sequence: CASSQVSAVWF. The DNA for the CDR3 is TGTGCCAGCAGCCAAGTTTCGGCAGTCTGGTTT.

The chain links TRBV11-1 to TRBJ2-7; 13 bases match TRBD2. CDR1 is SGHAT, CDR2 FQDESV, per germline (reference sequence). With V trimmed by 5 bases and J by 0 bases, 1 base remained unmatched. The CDR3 consists of 15 residues. The CDR3 reads CASSTSGGASYEQYF. CDR3 DNA: TGTGCCAGCAGCACTAGCGGGGGGGCCTCCTACGAGCAGTACTTC.

Only a few counts were recorded for this clone. CDR3 sequence reads: CASSAPGLSLLTDTQYF. In DNA, the CDR3 is TGTGCCAGTAGTGCTCCGGGACTATCCCTTCTCACAGATACGCAGTATTTT. The gene calls are TRBV19 and TRBJ2-3, with 7 bases matching TRBD2. This CDR3 spans 17 amino acids. The trim removed 5 bases at V and 2 bases at J, leaving 13 bases unmatched. Germline CDR1 LNHDA, CDR2 SQIVND (reference sequence).

The chain carries TRBV15 and TRBJ1-1; possibly TRBD1 for D (5 bases). From germline, CDR1 is LNHNV and CDR2 YYDKDF (reference sequence). Trimming shortened V by 6 bases and J by 5 bases, and 10 bases separated the two germline ends. The CDR3 loop spans 12 amino acids. CDR3 sequence reads: CATSRGETEAFF. The CDR3 nucleotides are TGTGCCACCAGTAGGGGAGAAACTGAAGCTTTCTTT.